The sequence of this T cell receptor beta chain was determined in a study of T cells expressing NK-cell markers. One entry per CDR3 protein, without DNA, is what TCRdb gives after re-calling the 5' RACE reads. The sample table includes about 460,000 distinct CDR3 sequences. CDR3 length equals 17 residues. Germline CDR1 reads GTSNPN; CDR2 reads SVGIG (reference sequence). The sequenced sample consisted of blood T cells: a sorted CD56 or NKG2C T cell subset, CD4+ or CD8+ T cells, or bulk PBMC T cells (not recorded which). The chain employs TRBV30 and TRBJ2-2; there is no DNA to check the TCRdb D call of TRBD2. This receptor was obtained from a woman between 45 and 60 years old in good health. CDR3 in amino acids: CATRIRRLADYTGELFF.